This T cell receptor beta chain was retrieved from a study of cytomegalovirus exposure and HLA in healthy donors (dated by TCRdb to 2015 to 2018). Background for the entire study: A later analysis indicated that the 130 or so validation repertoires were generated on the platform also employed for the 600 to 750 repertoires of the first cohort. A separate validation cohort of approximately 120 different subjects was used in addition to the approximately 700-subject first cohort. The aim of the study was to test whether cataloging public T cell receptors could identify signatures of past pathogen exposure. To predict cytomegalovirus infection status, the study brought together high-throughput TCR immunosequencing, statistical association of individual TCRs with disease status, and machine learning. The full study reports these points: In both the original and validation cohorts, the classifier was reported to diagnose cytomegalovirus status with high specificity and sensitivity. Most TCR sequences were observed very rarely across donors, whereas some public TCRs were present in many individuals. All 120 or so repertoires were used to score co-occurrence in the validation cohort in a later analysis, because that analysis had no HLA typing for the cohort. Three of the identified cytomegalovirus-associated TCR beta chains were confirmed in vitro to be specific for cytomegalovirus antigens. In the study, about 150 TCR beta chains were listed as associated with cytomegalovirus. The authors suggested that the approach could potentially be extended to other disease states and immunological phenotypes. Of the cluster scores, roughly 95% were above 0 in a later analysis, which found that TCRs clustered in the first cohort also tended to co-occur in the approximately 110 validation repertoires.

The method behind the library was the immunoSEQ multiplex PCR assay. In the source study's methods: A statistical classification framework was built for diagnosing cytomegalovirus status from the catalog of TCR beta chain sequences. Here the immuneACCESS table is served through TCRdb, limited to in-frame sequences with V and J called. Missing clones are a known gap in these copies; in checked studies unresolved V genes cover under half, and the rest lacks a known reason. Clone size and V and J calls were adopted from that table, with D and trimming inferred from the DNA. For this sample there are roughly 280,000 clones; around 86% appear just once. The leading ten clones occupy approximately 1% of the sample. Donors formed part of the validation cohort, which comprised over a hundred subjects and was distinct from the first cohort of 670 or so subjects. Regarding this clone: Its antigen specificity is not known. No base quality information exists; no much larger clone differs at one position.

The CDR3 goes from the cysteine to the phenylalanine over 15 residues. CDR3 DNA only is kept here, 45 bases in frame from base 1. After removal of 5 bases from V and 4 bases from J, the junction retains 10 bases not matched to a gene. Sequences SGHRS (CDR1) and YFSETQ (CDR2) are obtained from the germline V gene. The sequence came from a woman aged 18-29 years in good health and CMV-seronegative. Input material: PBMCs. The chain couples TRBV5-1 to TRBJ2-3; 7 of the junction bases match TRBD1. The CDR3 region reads CASSLGQERADTQYF. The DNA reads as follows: TGCGCCAGCAGTTTAGGACAGGAAAGGGCAGATACGCAGTATTTT.